This T cell receptor (beta chain) derives from a study of shared clonotypes between healthy human individuals. Whole-study results and caveats: Represented diversity, genetic and exposure-history alike, was limited by few donors.

Between the trimmed V and J ends, which lost 3 bases and 5 bases, there was a span of 17 bases. Germline V gene sequence: CDR1 SGHTA, CDR2 FQGNSA. The CDR3 is 16 amino acids. About this clone: Its matching antigen is unknown.

Some clones are missing from TCRdb's copy, which holds only in-frame ones; the method was immunoSEQ multiplex PCR. The table shows approximately 2.4 million clones, with 90% to 96% occurring only once. This chain links TRBV7-2 with TRBJ1-3; D not certain. Input material: naive CD4+ T cells sorted from blood. Subset indicated: CD45RA+ positively selected. This sequence was found in a man younger than 30 in good health. The CDR3 DNA reads as TGTGCCAGCAGCTTTGACGCCTCCTCTCGAAGAAACACCATATATTTT. Translating gives CASSFDASSRRNTIYF.